One and the same sample provided the 15 T cell receptor beta chains below, sequenced in a study of identical twins. TCRdb itself ran the 5' RACE reads through MiXCR, one entry per CDR3 protein. The sample lists 200,000 to 300,000 distinct CDR3 sequences, roughly a tenth seen once, with 9% to 10% in the top ten. Sequencing input: memory T cells sorted from blood. The receptors here all came from a man aged 45-65 years in good health.

This clonotype was seen a handful of times. This chain connects TRBV12-3 or TRBV12-4 to TRBJ2-1; tentative D call: TRBD1 (5 bases). V lost 3 bases and J lost 9, with 18 bases in between. The CDR3 is 15 residues long. The DNA for the CDR3 is TGTGCCAGCAGTTTCTATGAGGACAACCGGGCTGAGCAGTTCTTC. Protein product: CASSFYEDNRAEQFF.

The sample holds many counts of this clonotype. One end of the junction does not line up with germline, which may come from a read error. The rearrangement joins TRBV7-9 to TRBJ2-7, with 9 bases identical to TRBD1. Germline loops: CDR1 SEHNR, CDR2 FQNEAQ (reference sequence). The CDR3 is 12 residues long. CDR3 coding DNA: TGTGCCAGCAGCTTAGGGGACAGGGAGCCGTACTTC. Translation gives CASSLGDREPYF.

The V gene is TRBV6-2 or TRBV6-3, the J gene TRBJ2-4, with D tentatively TRBD2 (5 bases). This CDR3 has 13 residues. V was pared by 5 bases and J by 7 bases, with 12 bases between. Germline assignment: CDR1 MNHEY and CDR2 SVGEGT. The CDR3 DNA is TGTGCCAGCAGTGACACTAGAAGCAACATTCAGTACTTC. It encodes CASSDTRSNIQYF.

The chain combines TRBV7-2 with TRBJ1-2; the D gene is possibly TRBD1 (5 bases). Germline loops: CDR1 SGHTA, CDR2 FQGNSA. Between the trimmed V and J ends, which lost 2 bases and 3 bases, there was a span of 7 bases. This CDR3 region has 13 residues. The CDR3 reads CASSLQGDYGYTF. In DNA, the CDR3 is TGTGCCAGCAGCTTACAAGGGGACTATGGCTACACCTTC.

For this clonotype: A junction end diverges from the germline sequence, so it may reflect a read error. This rearrangement joins TRBV10-3 to TRBJ2-6; tentatively, D is TRBD1 (5 bases). The germline V gene encodes CDR1 ENHRY and CDR2 SYGVKD. The CDR3 runs to 13 residues. CDR3 DNA sequence: TGTGCCATCAGGAGCTCTGGGGCCAACGCCCTGACTTTC. This encodes CAIRSSGANALTF.

There are a few counts of this clonotype. The CDR3 here is CASSQQGGEQYF. The CDR3, as DNA: TGTGCCAGCAGTCAACAGGGGGGGGAGCAGTACTTC. The chain combines TRBV2 with TRBJ2-7; maybe TRBD1 (8 bases). The CDR3 loop spans 12 amino acids. Germline CDR1 and CDR2: SNHLY and FYNNEI. The ends were cut back, 5 bases at V and 7 bases at J, with 12 bases in the middle.

This clonotype has a handful of counts. J is TRBJ2-7 and V is TRBV20-1; no clear D. The length of the CDR3 is 14 residues. The germline V gene encodes CDR1 DFQATT and CDR2 SNEGSKA (reference sequence). V lost 3 bases and J 2 bases, leaving 14 bases between the germline ends. CDR3 protein: CSASPGAGPYEQYF. CDR3 in DNA: TGCAGTGCTAGTCCAGGAGCAGGCCCCTACGAGCAGTACTTC.

The chain uses TRBV27 and TRBJ2-3; 10 bases fit TRBD2. CDR1 is MNHEY and CDR2 is SMNVEV in the germline V gene (reference sequence). This CDR3 is built from 16 residues. V lost 7 bases and J lost 8; bases outside the gene matches: 15. CDR3 DNA sequence: TGTGCCAGCACCCATGGTCTAGCGGGGGCCCGGGGTACGCAGTATTTT. It specifies CASTHGLAGARGTQYF.

This clonotype was seen more than once but under ten times. The V call is TRBV7-6, the J call TRBJ2-2, with 8 bases that match TRBD1. Per germline, CDR1 SGHVS and CDR2 FNYEAQ. The length of the CDR3 is 17 residues. V shed 5 bases and J 1 base; nucleotides not matched to a gene: 9. The CDR3 nucleotides read TGTGCCAGCAGCCCCACGACAGGGGCGGGGAACACCGGGGAGCTGTTTTTT. Its protein product is CASSPTTGAGNTGELFF.

The rearrangement links TRBV6-5 to TRBJ1-1, with D uncertain. The CDR3 consists of 13 residues. With 0 bases removed from V and 7 bases from J, the gap between germline ends came to 9 bases. Germline values: CDR1 MNHEY, CDR2 SVGAGI. The DNA of the CDR3 is TGTGCCAGCAGTTACTCACCGGGCTATGAAGCTTTCTTT. Its protein is CASSYSPGYEAFF.

The gene calls are TRBV12-5 and TRBJ2-3; D uncertain. V was trimmed by 5 bases and J by 5 bases, leaving 8 bases between them. This CDR3 comprises 12 residues. CDR1 is LGHNT, CDR2 FRNRAP, per germline. The CDR3 here is CASGVTEDTQYF. The CDR3 DNA reads TGTGCTAGTGGTGTGACGGAAGATACGCAGTATTTT.

This rearrangement joins TRBV29-1 to TRBJ2-5, with 9 bases aligning to TRBD1. The CDR3 spans 13 residues. The germline CDR1 and CDR2 sequences are SQVTM and ANQGSEA. J gave up 4 bases and V 3 bases, and 3 bases lay outside the gene matches. This CDR3 is CSVDRGQGETQYF. The CDR3 DNA sequence: TGCAGCGTTGATAGGGGACAGGGAGAGACCCAGTACTTC.

The table lists this clonotype with many counts. Germline and junction disagree at one end, which may indicate a read error. The V and J genes are TRBV20-1 and TRBJ2-7; 10 bases are shared with TRBD2. The CDR3 extends over 14 amino acids. The germline gives CDR1 DFQATT, CDR2 SNEGSKA (reference sequence). As DNA, the CDR3 is TGCAGTGCAATTCTAGCGGGAGTCTCCTTCGAGCAGTACTTC. It is translated as CSAILAGVSFEQYF.

This chain joins TRBV7-2 and TRBJ2-3, with 9 bases that match TRBD2. The trim removed 1 base at V and 1 base at J, leaving 3 bases unmatched. Germline CDR1 and CDR2: SGHTA and FQGNSA. The CDR3 length is 16 residues. CDR3 DNA sequence: TGTGCCAGCAGCTTAGTCGGCGGGAGGGGCACAGATACGCAGTATTTT. Protein sequence: CASSLVGGRGTDTQYF.

The table lists this clonotype with a few counts. The chain is built from TRBV11-3 and TRBJ2-1; TRBD1 agrees at 9 bases. Germline assignment: CDR1 SGHNT and CDR2 YENEEA. This CDR3 is built from 16 residues. The V and J ends lost 0 bases and 3 bases, in that order; junction bases with no gene match: 3. The chain's CDR3 is CASSLDGTGFYNEQFF. The CDR3 DNA reads TGTGCCAGCAGCTTAGATGGGACAGGGTTCTACAATGAGCAGTTCTTC.